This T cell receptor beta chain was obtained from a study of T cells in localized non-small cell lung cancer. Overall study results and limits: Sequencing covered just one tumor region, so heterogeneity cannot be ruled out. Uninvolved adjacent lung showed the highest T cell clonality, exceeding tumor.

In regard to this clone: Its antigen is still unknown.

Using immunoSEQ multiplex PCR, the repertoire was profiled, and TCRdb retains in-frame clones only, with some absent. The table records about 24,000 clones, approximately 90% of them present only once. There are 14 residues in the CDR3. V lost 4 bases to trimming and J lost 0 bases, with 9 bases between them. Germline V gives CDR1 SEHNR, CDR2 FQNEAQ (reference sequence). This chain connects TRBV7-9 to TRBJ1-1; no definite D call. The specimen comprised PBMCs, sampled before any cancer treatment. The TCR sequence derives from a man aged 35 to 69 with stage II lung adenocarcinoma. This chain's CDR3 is CASSSNLVNTEAFF. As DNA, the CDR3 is TGTGCCAGCAGCTCGAATTTGGTGAACACTGAAGCTTTCTTT.